The 4 T cell receptor beta chains presented below share a single source sample, sequenced in a study of a mutant IDH1 vaccine in newly diagnosed glioma. Time point reported: baseline, week 1 (first vaccination visit). Treatment: pre-vaccination baseline after standard-of-care therapy. TCRdb's copy holds only in-frame clones and misses some; the assay was immunoSEQ multiplex PCR. The repertoire holds approximately 25,000 clones, with 93% as singletons. Material: PBMCs, obtained from a glioma patient treated with radiotherapy, temozolomide or both. The source is a man aged 40-50 years with glioma.

The V and J genes are TRBV6-5 and TRBJ2-7; 10 bases align to TRBD2. Germline loops: CDR1 MNHEY, CDR2 SVGAGI. The CDR3 consists of 15 residues. V was clipped by 6 bases and J by 6 bases; unmatched bases: 11. Here the CDR3 reads CASSSHLAGEAEQYF. The CDR3 DNA sequence: TGTGCCAGCAGCTCCCATCTAGCGGGGGAGGCCGAGCAGTACTTC.

V is TRBV4-1 and J is TRBJ1-1; D is unclear. Germline lookup yields CDR1 MGHRA and CDR2 YSYEKL. The CDR3 extends over 16 amino acids. V was clipped by 0 bases and J by 3 bases, with 14 bases between them. CDR3 region: CASSQDLKGWDTEAFF. The CDR3 DNA follows: TGCGCCAGCAGCCAAGATTTAAAGGGTTGGGACACTGAAGCTTTCTTT.

The chain uses TRBV6-4 and TRBJ1-1, with D uncertain. The CDR3 has 13 amino acids. Germline CDR1 and CDR2: MRHNA and SNTAGT. Trimming removed 1 base from V and 11 bases from J, with 14 bases in between. The CDR3 bases are TGTGCCAGCAGTGACTGGCTGGGTGGGAACGCTTTCTTT. Protein sequence: CASSDWLGGNAFF.

This sequence joins TRBV7-9 and TRBJ1-2; 9 nucleotides line up with TRBD1. This CDR3 region has 15 residues. Germline CDR1 reads SEHNR; CDR2 reads FQNEAQ (reference sequence). J was trimmed by 4 bases and V by 5 bases; bases with no gene match: 8. This CDR3 is CASSPIPGQGYGYTF. DNA of the CDR3: TGTGCCAGCAGCCCAATACCGGGACAGGGCTATGGCTACACCTTC.